The clone carrying this T cell receptor beta chain was observed a handful of times. Its target is not known. The data stem from a study of cytomegalovirus exposure and HLA in healthy donors. Study context: For the roughly 400 genotyped donors, approximately 82% fell within the Caucasian-associated ancestry cluster. The study's findings and limits: Clonal expansion, a later analysis showed, was greater in HLA-associated TCR beta chains than in equally common others. A later analysis revealed that TCR association rates differed between HLA loci, peaking at DRB1 and bottoming out at HLA-C.

Primers: 60 Vbeta forward and 13 Jbeta reverse. TCRdb keeps only in-frame clones here, not all; method: immunoSEQ multiplex PCR. Seen here are about 98,000 clones, roughly 70% observed once, and the top ten hold about 2.5%. V was trimmed by 5 bases and J by 4 bases, leaving 12 bases between them. Germline CDR1 is MNHEY and CDR2 is SVGAGI. CDR3 length equals 14 residues. This TCR derives from a man in his fifties or sixties in good health and CMV-seronegative. The chain couples TRBV6-5 to TRBJ1-3; no clear D. Specimen: PBMCs. CDR3 sequence: CASSLRGSGNTIYF. CDR3 nucleotide sequence: TGTGCCAGCAGTCTCCGGGGTTCAGGAAACACCATATATTTT.